Reported below is one T cell receptor beta chain. Its ends do not fully match the called genes, so a read error is possible. The data stem from a study of CD4 and CD8 cells across lung adenocarcinoma regions. TCRdb fed the PCR reads into MiXCR, producing one record per CDR3 protein. This sample carries over 10,000 distinct CDR3 sequences, around three fifths of them seen once, and the ten largest clones take approximately 35%. Donors had localized lung adenocarcinoma, a non-small cell lung cancer. The receptor was derived from a female donor with lung adenocarcinoma. The CD4 and CD8 labels of this study may be unreliable. The sample comprised CD8+ T cells from the margin of a lung tumor.

The CDR3 coding sequence is TGTGCCAGCAGCGAAGGGACAGGTGTCAATGAGCAGTTCTTC. It translates to CASSEGTGVNEQFF. This rearrangement joins TRBV6-1 to TRBJ2-1; TRBD1 matches at 8 bases. The CDR3 has 14 residues. Germline CDR1 MNHNS, CDR2 SASEGT.